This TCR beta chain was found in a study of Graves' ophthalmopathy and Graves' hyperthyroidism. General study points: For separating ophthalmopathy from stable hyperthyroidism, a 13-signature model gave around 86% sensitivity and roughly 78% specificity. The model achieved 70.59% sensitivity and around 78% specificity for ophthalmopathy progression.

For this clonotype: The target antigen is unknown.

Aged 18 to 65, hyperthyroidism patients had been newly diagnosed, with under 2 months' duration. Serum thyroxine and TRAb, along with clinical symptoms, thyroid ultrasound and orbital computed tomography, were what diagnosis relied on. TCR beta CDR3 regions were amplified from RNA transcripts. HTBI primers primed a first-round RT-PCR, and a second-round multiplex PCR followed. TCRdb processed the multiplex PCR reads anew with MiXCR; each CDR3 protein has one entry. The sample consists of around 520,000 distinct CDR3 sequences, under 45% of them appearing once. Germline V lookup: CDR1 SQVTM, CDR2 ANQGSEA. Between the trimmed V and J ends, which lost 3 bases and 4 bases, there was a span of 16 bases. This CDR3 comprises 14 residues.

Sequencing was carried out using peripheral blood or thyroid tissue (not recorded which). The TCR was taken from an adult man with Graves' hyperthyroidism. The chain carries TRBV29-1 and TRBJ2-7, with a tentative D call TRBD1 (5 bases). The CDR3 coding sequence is TGCAGCGTTGAGACCTACCGACAGAAATACGAGCAGTACTTC. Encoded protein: CSVETYRQKYEQYF.